The present TCR beta chain was sequenced within a study of cytomegalovirus exposure and HLA in healthy donors. Study details: One earlier analysis, a look at around 180 million T cells, found roughly 120 million unique TCR beta sequences. HLA-typed donors contributed around 88 million unique TCRs, which were held in an early data release. Study-level results: Among the most significant clusters, several appeared linked to common viral pathogens in a later analysis. A missense variant in DCLRE1C was later tied to TCR beta V- and J-gene trimming.

In this sample, this clone turned up a few times. Antigen: not known. Both 60 Vbeta primers and 13 Jbeta primers went into the PCR. Sequenced by immunoSEQ multiplex PCR; TCRdb stores in-frame clones only, minus some. Of roughly 140,000 clones in the sample, roughly four fifths are singletons; the top ten hold over 13%. V shed 0 bases, J shed 4 bases, and the junction held 6 bases outside the gene matches. The CDR3 has 15 amino acids. Germline assignment: CDR1 SGDLS and CDR2 YYNGEE. The gene calls are TRBV9 and TRBJ2-5; 7 nucleotides agree with TRBD1. The sequenced sample consisted of PBMCs. This sequence was found in a human donor in good health. CDR3 in DNA: TGTGCCAGCAGCGTAGATGCGTACAGGGGAGAGACCCAGTACTTC. Translated, it gives CASSVDAYRGETQYF.